These 15 T cell receptor beta chains were sequenced from one sample in a study of naive and memory T cell subsets. Whole-study findings and limits: Possibly reflecting memory cells re-expressing CD45RA, a few larger clonotypes occurred in naive repertoires, especially CD8.

These TCRs' antigens remain unknown. Both TRBC1 and TRBC2 were covered by a beta constant-region primer of two equimolar oligonucleotides. Ligated cDNA was amplified by four rounds of PCR with nested alpha and beta constant-region primers and SP2. Via MiXCR, TCRdb re-called the UMI-ligation and nested PCR reads, giving one row per CDR3 protein. This sample has some 110,000 distinct CDR3 sequences, with about 14% found just once. The specimen sequenced was naive CD8+ T cells from blood. The receptor source for this set is a human donor in good health.

The rearrangement joins TRBV4-3 to TRBJ2-4; 11 bases fit TRBD2. In germline, CDR1 is LGHNA, CDR2 YSLEER. The V and J ends lost 4 bases and 6 bases, in that order; junction bases with no gene match: 2. CDR3 size: 14 residues. CDR3 amino acids: CASSPGLAVNIQYF. The CDR3 region has the DNA TGCGCCAGCAGCCCGGGACTAGCGGTAAACATTCAGTACTTC.

This clonotype turned up a few times. This sequence joins TRBV7-6 and TRBJ2-5, with 10 positions matching TRBD1. The CDR3 consists of 15 residues. V was clipped by 4 bases and J by 3 bases; unmatched bases: 5. Per the germline V gene, CDR1 is SGHVS and CDR2 is FNYEAQ. CDR3 bases: TGTGCCAGCAGCTCTGGGGACAGGGGAGAAGAGACCCAGTACTTC. Its protein is CASSSGDRGEETQYF.

The chain employs TRBV4-3 and TRBJ2-1; D is undetermined. CDR3 length equals 14 residues. Trimming shortened V by 0 bases and J by 3 bases, and 6 bases separated the two germline ends. CDR1 is LGHNA, CDR2 YSLEER, per germline. This CDR3 is CASSQESIYNEQFF. CDR3 in DNA: TGCGCCAGCAGCCAAGAGAGTATCTACAATGAGCAGTTCTTC.

The gene calls are TRBV11-2 and TRBJ2-1; TRBD2 matches 9 bases. The germline CDR1 and CDR2 sequences are SGHAT and FQNNGV. Trimming at V came to 0 bases and at J to 2 bases, leaving 5 bases not matched to a gene. The CDR3 sequence is 17 residues long. This CDR3 is CASSLEGGRATYNEQFF. The CDR3 nucleotides are TGTGCCAGCAGCTTAGAGGGCGGGAGGGCAACCTACAATGAGCAGTTCTTC.

The V and J genes are TRBV3-1 and TRBJ2-2, with 11 bases identical to TRBD2. The CDR3 runs 16 residues. V was pared by 3 bases and J by 5 bases, with 5 bases of the junction left unmatched. Germline V gives CDR1 LGHDT, CDR2 YNNKEL (reference sequence). Here the CDR3 DNA reads TGTGCCAGCAGCCAGCCCGGGACTAGCGGAACCGGGGAGCTGTTTTTT. It yields the protein CASSQPGTSGTGELFF.

Here the CDR3 DNA reads TGCGCCAGCAGCTTGGCGCCCGAAGTCTACGAGCAGTACTTC. Encoded protein: CASSLAPEVYEQYF. The gene calls are TRBV5-1 and TRBJ2-7; unclear D gene. Per the germline V gene, CDR1 is SGHRS and CDR2 is YFSETQ. This CDR3 contains 14 residues. V was trimmed by 0 bases and J by 3 bases, leaving 10 bases between them. Drawing the rest from reference TRBV5-1 and TRBJ2-7, the complete variable domain is KAGVTQTPRYLIKTRGQQVTLSCSPISGHRSVSWYQQTPGQGLQFLFEYFSETQRNKGNFPGRFSGRQFSNSRSEMNVSTLELGDSALYLCASSLAPEVYEQYFGPGTRLTVT.

This chain links TRBV11-1 with TRBJ1-4; the D gene is possibly TRBD1 (6 bases). Trimming took off 4 bases at V and 7 bases at J, with 16 bases between the two ends. The CDR3 runs to 15 residues. Germline loops: CDR1 SGHAT, CDR2 FQDESV (reference sequence). In DNA, the CDR3 is TGTGCCAGCAGCTCCCCAGGGGACTACGGTGAAAAACTGTTTTTT. It codes for CASSSPGDYGEKLFF.

This clonotype was seen repeatedly, ten times or more. V is TRBV25-1 and J is TRBJ1-2; TRBD1 is a possible D gene (5 bases). The CDR3 contains 12 residues. Trimming took 7 bases from V and 6 from J, leaving 12 bases between them. Germline V CDR1 and CDR2: MGHDK, SYGVNS. CDR3 residues: CASMQGSNGYTF. The CDR3 nucleotides read TGTGCCAGCATGCAGGGATCGAATGGCTACACCTTC.

The table lists this clonotype with many counts. This chain connects TRBV4-3 to TRBJ2-4; no reliable D call. V was pared by 0 bases and J by 0 bases, with 9 bases between. The germline V gene has CDR1 LGHNA and CDR2 YSLEER. The CDR3 length is 16 residues. CDR3: CASSQDIQLAKNIQYF. As DNA, the CDR3 is TGCGCCAGCAGCCAAGATATACAGCTAGCCAAAAACATTCAGTACTTC.

The chain carries TRBV20-1 and TRBJ2-7; D is ambiguous. The CDR3 runs 15 residues. The germline V and J ends were trimmed by 5 bases and 2 bases, with 19 bases remaining between them. The germline CDR1 and CDR2 sequences are DFQATT and SNEGSKA (reference sequence). This CDR3 reads CSAPIDPYTAYEQYF. The CDR3 DNA follows: TGCAGTGCTCCGATTGATCCGTACACGGCCTACGAGCAGTACTTC.

This sequence joins TRBV6-2 or TRBV6-3 and TRBJ2-7; D tentatively reads TRBD1 or TRBD2 (5 bases each). This CDR3 is 14 amino acids long. CDR1 is MNHEY and CDR2 is SVGEGT in the germline V gene. The ends were cut back, 3 bases at V and 2 bases at J, with 11 bases in the middle. The CDR3 loop reads CASSYGGAPYEQYF. Here the CDR3 DNA reads TGTGCCAGCAGTTATGGGGGAGCCCCCTACGAGCAGTACTTC.

This rearrangement joins TRBV10-3 to TRBJ1-6, with a possible D match to TRBD1 (5 bases). The CDR3 contains 16 residues. V was clipped by 4 bases and J by 7 bases, with 17 bases between them. The germline V gene encodes CDR1 ENHRY and CDR2 SYGVKD. The CDR3 sequence is CAISGGRARENSPLHF. In DNA form, the CDR3 reads TGTGCCATCAGTGGTGGCAGGGCGAGGGAAAATTCACCCCTCCACTTT.

This clonotype was seen a few times. The chain couples TRBV7-6 to TRBJ1-1, with 9 bases lining up with TRBD1. The CDR3 has 15 residues. The junction had 5 bases not matched to a gene; V was cut back by 1 base and J by 5 bases. Germline CDR1 is SGHVS and CDR2 is FNYEAQ. CDR3 sequence: CASSLGTGGFTEAFF. The CDR3 region has the DNA TGTGCCAGCAGCTTAGGCACAGGGGGCTTTACTGAAGCTTTCTTT.

This clonotype was counted ten times or more. The J gene is TRBJ2-6, the V gene TRBV11-3, with D uncertain. CDR1 SGHNT and CDR2 YENEEA come from the germline V gene. The CDR3 is 14 amino acids. The germline V and J ends were trimmed by 5 bases and 0 bases, with 5 bases remaining between them. The CDR3 sequence: CASSPSSGANVLTF. The CDR3 region has the DNA TGTGCCAGCAGCCCGTCCTCTGGGGCCAACGTCCTGACTTTC.

This clonotype was detected a few times. The V call is TRBV13, the J call TRBJ2-7, with D perhaps matching TRBD1 (5 bases). This CDR3 spans 13 amino acids. In germline, CDR1 is PRHDT, CDR2 FYEKMQ (reference sequence). With 3 bases removed from V and 4 bases from J, the gap between germline ends came to 10 bases. In DNA form, the CDR3 reads TGTGCCAGCAGCTTGGGGCCTCATTACGAGCAGTACTTC. Protein: CASSLGPHYEQYF.